This T cell receptor (beta chain) was sequenced in a study of technical replicates of blood from a handful of donors. V lost 4 bases and J lost 4, with 14 bases in between. The germline gives CDR1 SGHTA, CDR2 FQGNSA. The CDR3 consists of 14 residues. Sequencing used immunoSEQ multiplex PCR; TCRdb keeps in-frame clones, though not all of them. The table has some 98,000 clones, around 95% seen once. This sequence was found in a human donor in good health. The chain links TRBV7-2 to TRBJ2-7; tentatively, D is TRBD2 (6 bases). Sample: T cells isolated from PBMCs. For the CDR3, the DNA is TGTGCCAGCAGCTCCTATAGCGGATCTTACGAGCAGTACTTC. This gives the protein CASSSYSGSYEQYF.